The T cell receptor (beta chain) under discussion was sequenced for a study of T cell responses to AZD1222 COVID-19 vaccine. This CDR3 has 12 amino acids. Germline lookup yields CDR1 LNHNV and CDR2 YYDKDF (reference sequence). Between the trimmed V and J ends, which lost 2 bases and 7 bases, there was a span of 8 bases. This clone was observed once. Its antigen is still unknown. Pooling covered second doses at about 4 or about 12 weeks. Only in-frame clones appear in the TCRdb table, and some are missing; sequencing was by immunoSEQ multiplex PCR. The sample lists 250,000 to 300,000 clones, 85% to 95% seen once, with roughly 0.51% in the top ten. Study results and caveats: No repertoire was sampled before or during the peak T cell response, only after it. Baseline serostatus was positive in only six AZD1222 recipients.

The sequences come from peripheral blood, collected 28 days after the second AZD1222 dose. The TCR sequence derives from an adult who received the AZD1222 COVID-19 vaccine. V and J are TRBV15 and TRBJ1-2; D call uncertain. CDR3 nucleotides: TGTGCCACCAGCAGAAGACTCGGTGGCTACACCTTC. It yields the protein CATSRRLGGYTF.